This T cell receptor beta chain was observed in a study of T cells in Graves' hyperthyroidism and ophthalmopathy (dated by TCRdb to the late 2010s). For the wider study: Peripheral blood was collected at initial diagnosis, before any treatment. A discovery cohort of roughly 100 patients, 43 with Graves' ophthalmopathy and over 55 with stable Graves' hyperthyroidism, was used to find distinguishing TCR V-J signatures. Prospective prediction of ophthalmopathy was tested in an independent validation cohort of 18 to 20 hyperthyroidism patients and 17 patients who later progressed to ophthalmopathy. For training and testing, the roughly 93 patients in the discovery cohort were randomly divided in a 7:3 ratio. In addition, the study compared T-cell repertoires in thyroid tissue and in blood from roughly six Graves' hyperthyroidism patients. After blood sampling, hyperthyroidism patients were treated with methimazole at a starting dose of 30 mg daily, and ophthalmopathy patients were treated with high-dose intravenous methylprednisolone. TCR Vbeta CDR3 sequencing of approximately 140 peripheral blood samples (over 40 ophthalmopathy, over 70 hyperthyroidism and 17 progressor patients) is reported in the paper.

Many counts were recorded for this clonotype. Its antigen is currently not known. No much larger clone is present one base from it, and per-base qualities are unavailable. CDR1 and CDR2 (DFQATT, SNEGSKA) derive from the germline V gene (reference sequence). Its CDR3 holds 14 amino acids, cysteine through phenylalanine. Only CDR3 DNA remains: 42 bases, in frame from the first base. Trimming takes 3 bases from V and 3 bases from J, and the germline ends sit 15 bases apart. General study outcomes and caveats: A 13 V-J signature model separated ophthalmopathy from stable hyperthyroidism, with around 88% sensitivity and just under 84% specificity in cross-validation and 80%/75% in testing. Sample size was not statistically predetermined, and blinding of investigators to group allocation was not performed. In validation, progression to ophthalmopathy was predicted by the model with about 70% sensitivity and 72% to 85% specificity, a median of approximately 7.1 months before onset. Most expanded thyroid clonotypes (frequency above 0.001) were also detected in blood, suggesting blood repertoires may reflect thyroid immune responses.

TCR beta CDR3 regions were amplified from RNA transcripts. For the first round of RT-PCR on the TCR CDR3, the HTBI primer set was used together with the Qiagen OneStep RT-PCR kit. A second multiplex PCR round built the libraries, followed by size selection and purification. Paired-end sequencing of the libraries was performed with 100 bp reads on an Illumina HiSeq2000. The authors' pipeline ran thus. Raw data were processed with SOAPnuke, discarding reads with adapters, uncalled bases, mean Phred below 15, or no exact constant-primer or identifier match. High-quality paired reads were merged using COPE v1.2.5, and each unique nucleotide sequence was defined as a clonotype. Clonotypes were aligned to IMGT TRBV, TRBD and TRBJ reference segments using MiTCR v1.1. The analysis was restricted to V-J combinations with a frequency above 0.0001, which together covered roughly 99% of the repertoires. A TCS score was defined as the ratio of F50 (clonal expansion) to E x V (chaos), with BLOSUM62-based TCRdist applied between CDR3 peptides within each V-J. Welch's t-statistics and random forest reduced roughly 530 V-J features to roughly 13, which were used in a naive Bayes classifier (R e1071). The raw public reads went through TCRdb reprocessing: fastp at Q25, MiXCR clone calling, in-frame beta chains kept. CDR3 protein sequences are deduplicated, and each keeps its most common genes and DNA. TCRdb's processing, not the authors', yielded these V and J calls. For this sample the table gives around 290,000 distinct CDR3 sequences, of which approximately 15% were detected only once. Roughly 53% of the sample is in the top ten clones.

Moderately to severely active disease, a Clinical Activity Score of at least 3, a NOSPECS grade of at least 4, and a duration under 3 months were present in ophthalmopathy patients. Any patient with an uncontrolled infection, another autoimmune disease, pregnancy or lactation was excluded. Diagnoses were established on the basis of clinical symptoms, serum thyroxine and TRAb, thyroid ultrasound, and orbital computed tomography. Ficoll-Paque density gradient centrifugation was used to isolate PBMCs from around 10 ml of fresh peripheral blood. Total RNA was extracted with Trizol reagent, and quality was checked on an Agilent 2100 Bioanalyzer.

Input material: blood. The origin of this receptor is a woman aged 55-70 years with Graves' ophthalmopathy. In this chain, TRBV20-1 is recombined with TRBJ2-7, with the D gene call left open. The base sequence is TGCAGTGCTAGGACCCCCGCCGAGGACTACGAGCAGTACTTC. The translation is CSARTPAEDYEQYF.